What follows is one T cell receptor (beta chain) and its context. The target antigen is unknown. Donors were systemically healthy Caucasian individuals from Russia aged roughly 6 to 95 years. Samples each yielded at least 5.5 micrograms of total RNA. The authors ran a second PCR of roughly 6 to 12 cycles using a sample-barcoded 5' primer and a J-beta primer mix. TCRdb recomputed calls from the 5' RACE reads with MiXCR, one row per CDR3 protein. The profile shows more than 900,000 distinct CDR3 sequences, 20% to 25% of them singletons. This CDR3 spans 17 amino acids. Germline loops: CDR1 DFQATT, CDR2 SNEGSKA (reference sequence). These data belong to a study of blood T cells in healthy people across ages. Broader study findings: Since the PBMCs were unsorted, naive and antigen-experienced cells could not be conclusively compared. Long-lived and aged donors differed, with more naive CD4+ cells and higher diversity in the long-lived.

In addition, the sample was reused for a study of T cells of mothers and their children.

The chain links TRBV20-1 to TRBJ2-5; 10 bases agree with TRBD2. Matching the DNA end better, TRBJ2-1 makes the J call doubtful. The TCR sequence derives from a girl aged 2-10 years in good health. Material for sequencing was blood. The CDR3 bases are TGCAGTGCTAGAGATGCTAGAAGCGGGGGGGCCCTCAATGAGCAGTTCTTC. It encodes CSARDARSGGALNEQFF.